The clone carrying this T cell receptor beta chain was seen just once. Followed longitudinally, the Seattle patients had been enrolled during active infection. The sample originates from a study of blood T cell repertoires in COVID-19. Turning to the study itself: PBMCs, B-cell-depleted T cells, or T cells were the source of the cDNA or gDNA that made up the material.

Per the original data handling: Amplification with reference gene primers provided the estimates of nucleated cell counts. The table came from immunoSEQ multiplex PCR; TCRdb's copy has only in-frame clones and leaves some out. Clone size and the V and J calls come from that table; the DNA yielded D and trimming. Here the sample spans around 270,000 clones, about four fifths being singletons. CDR1 and CDR2 from the germline V gene are SGDLS and YYNGEE. The CDR3 is made up of 16 amino acids. V lost 4 bases and J 4 bases, leaving 20 bases between the germline ends. The sequence was collected from a person aged 65 to 85 with COVID-19, enrolled during active disease. Sequences were obtained from peripheral blood. The chain couples TRBV9 to TRBJ1-2; tentative D call: TRBD1 (6 bases). This chain's CDR3 is CASSLLIAGQSYGYTF. The CDR3 DNA follows: TGTGCCAGCAGCCTCCTAATAGCGGGACAAAGCTATGGCTACACCTTC.